These 13 T cell receptor beta chains were sequenced from one sample in a study of T-cell reconstitution after alpha-beta-depleted transplantation in children. Unique molecular identifiers were incorporated during preparation of the TCRbeta library. TCRdb reprocessed the PCR reads with MiXCR, giving one entry per CDR3 protein. This repertoire shows 700,000 to 950,000 distinct CDR3 sequences, less than 20% found once; its top ten account for 5%. The specimen was PBMCs, mostly from graft donor cells, collected 360 days after TCRalphabeta/CD19-depleted stem cell transplant. The source is a male patient younger than 18 who had a stem cell transplant for acute lymphoblastic leukemia, so the T cells may come from the graft donor.

CDR3 amino acids: CASSLGRTQETQYF. CDR3 bases: TGTGCCAGCAGCTTAGGGCGGACCCAAGAGACCCAGTACTTC. The V gene is TRBV11-2, the J gene TRBJ2-5; D gene uncertain. CDR3 length: 14 residues. CDR1 is SGHAT, CDR2 FQNNGV, per germline. Trimming pared 1 base from V and 1 base from J, leaving 7 bases between.

This chain connects TRBV10-3 to TRBJ1-6; D is possibly TRBD1 (6 bases). The CDR3 is 14 residues long. V was pared by 0 bases and J by 10 bases, with 10 bases between. Germline assignment: CDR1 ENHRY and CDR2 SYGVKD. CDR3 loop: CAISESNRESPLHF. The CDR3 nucleotides are TGTGCCATCAGTGAGTCGAACAGGGAATCACCCCTCCACTTT.

This clonotype showed up just a few times. CDR3 in DNA: TGTGCCACCAGCAGAATCATGGGCACCGGGGAGCTGTTTTTT. It yields the protein CATSRIMGTGELFF. V and J are TRBV15 and TRBJ2-2; D unresolved. This CDR3 has 14 residues. V lost 2 bases, J lost 4 bases, and 8 bases lay in between. Germline CDR1 LNHNV, CDR2 YYDKDF (reference sequence).

The rearrangement links TRBV9 to TRBJ2-5; tentative D call: TRBD2 (6 bases). V lost 0 bases and J 5 bases, leaving 11 bases between the germline ends. CDR1 and CDR2 (germline): SGDLS, YYNGEE. The CDR3 sequence is 14 residues long. The CDR3 DNA sequence: TGTGCCAGCAGCGTAGGCGGAGGGACGGAGACCCAGTACTTC. It yields the protein CASSVGGGTETQYF.

This clonotype was counted only a few times. The gene calls are TRBV4-1 and TRBJ1-5; D is ambiguous. Trimming cost V 1 base and J 0 bases, with 7 bases left between them. The CDR3 contains 15 residues. Germline V CDR1 and CDR2: MGHRA, YSYEKL. In DNA, the CDR3 is TGCGCCAGCAGCCAAGGGCCATATAGCAATCAGCCCCAGCATTTT. Translation gives CASSQGPYSNQPQHF.

The CDR3 DNA sequence: TGTGCCAGCAGTTTAAAGCCCTTTACCTACGAGCAGTACTTC. The encoded protein is CASSLKPFTYEQYF. The chain joins TRBV27 to TRBJ2-7; unclear D gene. This CDR3 comprises 14 residues. The V gene lost 2 bases and the J gene lost 2 bases, with 10 bases spanning the gap. Germline V gene sequence: CDR1 MNHEY, CDR2 SMNVEV (reference sequence).

At least ten counts were recorded for this clonotype. The chain uses TRBV28 and TRBJ2-1; D unclear. The CDR3 covers 11 residues. V was trimmed by 4 bases and J by 7 bases, leaving 5 bases between them. The germline V gene has CDR1 MDHEN and CDR2 SYDVKM. CDR3 nucleotide sequence: TGTGCCAGCAGTTACGCGAATGAGCAGTTCTTC. It encodes CASSYANEQFF.

This clonotype turned up a few times. The V call is TRBV20-1, the J call TRBJ2-7; TRBD2 matches 12 bases. The CDR3 sequence is 15 residues long. Per the germline V gene, CDR1 is DFQATT and CDR2 is SNEGSKA (reference sequence). Germline trimming cut 1 base from V and 7 bases from J; bases unmatched to any gene: 8. This chain's CDR3 is CSARAPSGRAGEQYF. The CDR3, as DNA: TGCAGTGCTAGAGCCCCTAGCGGGAGGGCGGGGGAGCAGTACTTC.

This clonotype turned up a few times. The rearrangement joins TRBV25-1 to TRBJ2-1; D may be TRBD1 (8 bases). This CDR3 has 20 amino acids. Germline V gene sequence: CDR1 MGHDK, CDR2 SYGVNS. Trimming removed 2 bases at V and 2 bases at J, with 25 bases between. The CDR3 loop is CASSEGGRGLSGGAYNEQFF. The CDR3, as DNA: TGTGCCAGCAGTGAAGGGGGCAGGGGGCTATCTGGGGGGGCCTACAATGAGCAGTTCTTC.

This clonotype was counted a few times. The rearrangement uses TRBV12-3 or TRBV12-4 and TRBJ2-1, with 11 nucleotides matching TRBD2. The J segment lost 8 bases and the V segment lost 8 bases, leaving 11 bases of the junction unmatched. The CDR3 is 15 residues long. CDR3 sequence reads: CASALLAGVFYEQFF. The CDR3 DNA sequence: TGTGCCAGCGCCTTACTAGCGGGAGTTTTCTATGAGCAGTTCTTC.

This rearrangement joins TRBV7-2 to TRBJ2-1, with 8 bases aligning to TRBD2. The germline V gene encodes CDR1 SGHTA and CDR2 FQGNSA. The CDR3 runs 15 residues. The junction had 13 bases not matched to a gene; V was cut back by 7 bases and J by 8 bases. The CDR3 nucleotides read TGTGCCAGCACCCGCTCCGGCCCCGGGGGGGATGAGCAGTTCTTC. It translates to CASTRSGPGGDEQFF.

The chain recombines TRBV24-1 with TRBJ2-1; either TRBD1 or TRBD2 may supply D (5 bases each). Germline V gene sequence: CDR1 KGHDR, CDR2 SFDVKD. The CDR3 is 15 residues long. Trimming pared 2 bases from V and 3 bases from J, leaving 10 bases between. The CDR3 nucleotides are TGTGCCACCAGTGATTCGGGGCAGGACTACAATGAGCAGTTCTTC. Its translation: CATSDSGQDYNEQFF.

This clonotype was counted ten times or more. The rearrangement links TRBV29-1 to TRBJ2-1; no firm D call. CDR3 length: 16 residues. The V gene lost 2 bases and the J gene lost 1 base, with 15 bases spanning the gap. Per the germline V gene, CDR1 is SQVTM and CDR2 is ANQGSEA. The CDR3 reads CSVESWQSPSYNEQFF. In DNA, the CDR3 is TGCAGCGTTGAAAGTTGGCAGTCTCCGTCCTACAATGAGCAGTTCTTC.